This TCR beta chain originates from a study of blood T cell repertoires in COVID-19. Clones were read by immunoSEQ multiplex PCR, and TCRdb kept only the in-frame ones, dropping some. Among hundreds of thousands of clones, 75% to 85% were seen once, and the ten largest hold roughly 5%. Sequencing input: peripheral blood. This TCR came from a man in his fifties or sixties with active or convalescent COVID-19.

DNA for the CDR3: TGTGCCAGCAGCTTGTCGGGGGGGGAGCAGTTCTTC. Translated, it gives CASSLSGGEQFF. The chain recombines TRBV11-2 with TRBJ2-1; 8 bases map to TRBD2. The CDR3 is made up of 12 amino acids. The trim removed 3 bases at V and 10 bases at J, leaving 2 bases unmatched. From germline, CDR1 is SGHAT and CDR2 FQNNGV.